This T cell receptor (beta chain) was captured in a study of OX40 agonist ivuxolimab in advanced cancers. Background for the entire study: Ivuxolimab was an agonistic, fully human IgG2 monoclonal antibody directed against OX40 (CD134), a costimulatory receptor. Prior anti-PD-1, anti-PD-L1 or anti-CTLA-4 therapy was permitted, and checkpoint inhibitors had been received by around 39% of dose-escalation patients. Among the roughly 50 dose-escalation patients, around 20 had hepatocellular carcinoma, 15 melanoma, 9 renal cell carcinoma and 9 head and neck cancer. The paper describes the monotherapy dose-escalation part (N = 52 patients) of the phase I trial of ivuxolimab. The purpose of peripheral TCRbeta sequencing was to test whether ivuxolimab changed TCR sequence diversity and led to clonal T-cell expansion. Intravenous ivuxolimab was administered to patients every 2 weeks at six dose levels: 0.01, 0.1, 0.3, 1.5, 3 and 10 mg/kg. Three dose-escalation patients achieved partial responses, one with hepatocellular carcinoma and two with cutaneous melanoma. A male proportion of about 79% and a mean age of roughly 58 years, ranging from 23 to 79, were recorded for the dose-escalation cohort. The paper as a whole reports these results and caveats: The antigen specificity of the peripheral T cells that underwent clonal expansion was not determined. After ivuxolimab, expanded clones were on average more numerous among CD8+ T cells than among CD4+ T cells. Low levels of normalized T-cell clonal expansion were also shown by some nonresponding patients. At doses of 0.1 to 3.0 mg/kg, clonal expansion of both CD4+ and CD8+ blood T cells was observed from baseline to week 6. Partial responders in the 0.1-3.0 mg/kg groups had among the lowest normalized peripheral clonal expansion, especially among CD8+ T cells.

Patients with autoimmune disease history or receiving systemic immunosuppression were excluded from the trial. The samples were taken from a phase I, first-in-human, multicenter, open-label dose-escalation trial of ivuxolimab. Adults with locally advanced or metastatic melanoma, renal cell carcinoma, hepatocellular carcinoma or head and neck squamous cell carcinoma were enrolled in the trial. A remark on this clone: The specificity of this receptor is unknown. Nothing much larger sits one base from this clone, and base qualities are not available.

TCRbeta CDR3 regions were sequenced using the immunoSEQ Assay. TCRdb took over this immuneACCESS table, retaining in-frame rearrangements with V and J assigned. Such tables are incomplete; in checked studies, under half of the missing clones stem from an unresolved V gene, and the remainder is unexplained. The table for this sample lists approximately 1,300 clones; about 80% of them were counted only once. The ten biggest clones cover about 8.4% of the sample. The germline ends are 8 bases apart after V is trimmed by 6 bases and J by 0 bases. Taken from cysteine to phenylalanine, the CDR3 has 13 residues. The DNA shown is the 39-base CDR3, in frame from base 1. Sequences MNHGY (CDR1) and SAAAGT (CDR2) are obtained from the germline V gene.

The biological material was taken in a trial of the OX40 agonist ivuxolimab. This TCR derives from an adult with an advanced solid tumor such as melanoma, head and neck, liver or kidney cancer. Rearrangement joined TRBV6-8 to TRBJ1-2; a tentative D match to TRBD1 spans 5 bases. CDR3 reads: CASSQGANYGYTF. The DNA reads TGTGCCAGCAGCCAGGGTGCTAACTATGGCTACACCTTC.